This passage covers 4 T cell receptor beta chains from one sample sequenced in a study of CD8 T cells in ankylosing spondylitis. Study results and limitations: What seemed typical of ankylosing spondylitis blood was a TCR beta motif built from roughly eight highly homologous variants.

TCRdb itself ran the 5' RACE reads through MiXCR, one entry per CDR3 protein. Of 700,000 to 1,000,000 distinct CDR3 sequences listed, 10% to 15% were seen once; the top ten hold roughly 0.51%. These TCRs are of unknown antigen specificity. The sample taken for sequencing was blood, either unsorted or a sorted T cell fraction (not recorded which). The receptor set was obtained from a male donor with ankylosing spondylitis.

This clonotype was found many times. The rearrangement uses TRBV20-1 and TRBJ2-6, with D perhaps assigned TRBD1 or TRBD2 (7 bases each). V lost 0 bases and J 0 bases, leaving 18 bases between the germline ends. Germline V gene data show CDR1 as DFQATT and CDR2 as SNEGSKA (reference sequence). The CDR3 is made up of 19 amino acids. CDR3 nucleotide sequence: TGCAGTGCTAGAGAGGGGGGGTCGGGACAGAGCTCTGGGGCCAACGTCCTGACTTTC. Translated: CSAREGGSGQSSGANVLTF.

This CDR3 reads CASSPPQHGPTEAFF. The CDR3 nucleotides read TGCGCCAGCAGTCCGCCACAACACGGGCCAACTGAAGCTTTCTTT. V and J are TRBV5-1 and TRBJ1-1, with D uncertain. The germline V gene encodes CDR1 SGHRS and CDR2 YFSETQ. This CDR3 spans 15 amino acids. V was trimmed by 5 bases and J by 5 bases, leaving 19 bases between them.

The rearrangement joins TRBV6-5 to TRBJ1-2, with D possibly being TRBD1 (5 bases). V was cut by 0 bases and J by 7 bases, with 12 bases left in between. The CDR3 covers 14 residues. Germline CDR1 reads MNHEY; CDR2 reads SVGAGI. The CDR3 DNA reads TGTGCCAGCAGTTACTCTGGCAGGGAGGGTGGCTACACCTTC. Amino acid sequence: CASSYSGREGGYTF.

The chain is built from TRBV6-1 and TRBJ1-6; D is ambiguous. The CDR3 length is 13 residues. Germline-derived CDR1 and CDR2 are MNHNS and SASEGT. The ends were cut back, 5 bases at V and 4 bases at J, with 6 bases in the middle. The CDR3 DNA follows: TGTGCCAGCAGTACAGTTTATAATTCACCCCTCCACTTT. Amino acid sequence: CASSTVYNSPLHF.